This is a list of T cell receptor beta chains from one sample in a study of OX40 agonist ivuxolimab in advanced cancers. Assay used: immunoSEQ multiplex PCR; TCRdb lists only in-frame clones, some missing. The sample has 72,000 or so clones; about 84% are singletons. The source was CD4+ or CD8+ T cells sorted from blood, collected in a trial of the OX40 agonist ivuxolimab. The receptors were gathered from an adult with an advanced solid tumor such as melanoma, head and neck, liver or kidney cancer. The CDR3 runs from the conserved cysteine through the conserved F or W. The D gene is left open where the match is weak. A clone size is listed for some rows: how often the clone was seen (once, few, many), or a class if it is expanded.

>TRBV11-2|-|TRBJ2-5|-
CASSPGEGRYQETQYF
TGTGCCAGCAGCCCCGGTGAGGGGCGGTACCAAGAGACCCAGTACTTC
>TRBV6-1|-|TRBJ2-3|few
CASRFADTQYF
TGTGCCAGCAGGTTCGCAGATACGCAGTATTTT
>TRBV7-2|-|TRBJ1-2|-
CASSLDLNYGYTF
TGTGCCAGCAGCTTAGATCTAAACTATGGCTACACCTTC
>TRBV5-4|-|TRBJ1-1|-
CAFQGGRGSYTEAFF
TGTGCCTTCCAAGGGGGGAGGGGATCGTATACTGAAGCTTTCTTT
>TRBV4-1|-|TRBJ2-1|once
CASSQPSYSYNEQFF
TGCGCCAGCAGCCAACCGTCCTACTCCTACAATGAGCAGTTCTTC
>TRBV2|TRBD2|TRBJ2-1|-
CASKSLTSGRGTYNEQFF
TGTGCCAGCAAGTCACTCACTAGCGGGAGGGGCACCTACAATGAGCAGTTCTTC
>TRBV5-1|-|TRBJ1-2|-
CASSPLSPTGRGYTF
TGCGCCAGCAGCCCACTTTCCCCGACGGGTCGAGGCTACACCTTC
>TRBV6-6|-|TRBJ1-6|-
CASGRANSPLHF
TGTGCCAGCGGCAGGGCCAATTCACCCCTCCACTTT
>TRBV6-5|-|TRBJ1-3|-
CASSADSTGNTIYF
TGTGCCAGCAGCGCAGACAGCACTGGAAACACCATATATTTT
>TRBV5-6|-|TRBJ2-5|once
CASSGGGQGAHQYF
TGTGCCAGCAGCGGGGGGGGGCAGGGGGCCCACCAGTACTTC
>TRBV2|TRBD1|TRBJ2-7|-
CASSRPGQGRDEQYF
TGTGCCAGCAGTCGGCCCGGACAGGGACGGGACGAGCAGTACTTC
>TRBV7-2|TRBD1|TRBJ2-7|-
CASSWGQLNEQYF
TGTGCCAGCAGCTGGGGACAGCTAAACGAGCAGTACTTC
>TRBV10-3|TRBD1|TRBJ1-5|-
CAISGTGRLNQPQHF
TGTGCCATCTCCGGGACAGGGCGATTGAATCAGCCCCAGCATTTT
>TRBV11-2|-|TRBJ2-2|-
CASSLARTTGELFF
TGTGCCAGCAGCTTAGCTCGAACTACCGGGGAGCTGTTTTTT
>TRBV19|-|TRBJ1-6|-
CASSSFFGESENSPLHF
TGTGCCAGTAGCTCATTTTTCGGGGAATCGGAGAATTCGCCCCTCCACTTT
>TRBV11-2|-|TRBJ1-4|-
CASSLMGFSATNEKLFF
TGTGCCAGCAGCTTAATGGGATTCTCAGCAACTAATGAAAAACTGTTTTTT